Following are 20 T cell receptor beta chains from one sample sequenced in a study of response to subunit inactivated influenza vaccine. TCRdb re-analysed the RT-PCR reads in MiXCR, keeping a single row per CDR3 protein. The table shows around 500,000 distinct CDR3 sequences, with approximately 9.9% occurring only once. Sequencing used PBMCs from blood, obtained more than 35 days after vaccination. Receptors were obtained from a man in his forties or fifties who received an inactivated influenza vaccine.

This clonotype was observed a few times. The chain recombines TRBV7-2 with TRBJ2-7; TRBD1 agrees at 9 bases. The length of the CDR3 is 14 residues. Trimming removed 3 bases from V and 7 bases from J; junction bases left unmatched: 7. CDR1 and CDR2 (germline): SGHTA, FQGNSA. CDR3 sequence: CASSFTGGAGEQYF. CDR3 bases: TGTGCCAGCAGCTTTACAGGGGGCGCGGGGGAGCAGTACTTC.

The sample holds many counts of this clonotype. The V call is TRBV5-6, the J call TRBJ2-5; D uncertain. The CDR3 contains 13 residues. The germline gives CDR1 SGHDT, CDR2 YYEEEE. The ends were cut back, 4 bases at V and 2 bases at J, with 9 bases in the middle. CDR3 sequence reads: CASSPLEQETQYF. CDR3 nucleotide sequence: TGTGCCAGCAGCCCGCTCGAGCAAGAGACCCAGTACTTC. The whole variable domain, remainder taken from reference TRBV5-6 and TRBJ2-5, is DAGVTQSPTHLIKTRGQQVTLRCSPKSGHDTVSWYQQALGQGPQFIFQYYEEEERQRGNFPDRFSGHQFPNYSSELNVNALLLGDSALYLCASSPLEQETQYFGPGTRLLVL.

This clonotype was seen ten or more times. The V call is TRBV5-1, the J call TRBJ2-1, with D perhaps matching TRBD1 or TRBD2 (5 bases each). The CDR3 totals 17 residues. V lost 1 base, J lost 0 bases, and 14 bases lay in between. Germline V gene lookup returns CDR1 SGHRS and CDR2 YFSETQ. The CDR3, as DNA: TGCGCCAGCAGCTTGCAAGCGGACACCGGCTCCTACAATGAGCAGTTCTTC. Protein product: CASSLQADTGSYNEQFF.

V gene TRBV29-1 combines with J gene TRBJ1-2; tentatively, D is TRBD1 (5 bases). Germline-derived CDR1 and CDR2 are SQVTM and ANQGSEA. Trimming took 4 bases from V and 4 from J, leaving 10 bases between them. The CDR3 loop spans 12 amino acids. CDR3 region: CSVVDTRYGYTF. The CDR3 coding sequence is TGCAGCGTTGTGGACACTCGCTATGGCTACACCTTC.

The table lists this clonotype with a few counts. This sequence joins TRBV13 and TRBJ2-7; D call uncertain. The CDR3 length is 15 residues. Germline V gene lookup returns CDR1 PRHDT and CDR2 FYEKMQ (reference sequence). V dropped 0 bases and J dropped 5 bases, with 14 bases sitting between them. CDR3: CASSLGTRPGDEQYF. In DNA, the CDR3 is TGTGCCAGCAGCTTAGGGACACGCCCGGGCGACGAGCAGTACTTC.

CDR3 amino acids: CASSQIVAERGPTDTQYF. Written as DNA, the CDR3 is TGTGCCAGCAGCCAGATAGTAGCGGAGAGAGGCCCCACAGATACGCAGTATTTT. The J gene is TRBJ2-3, the V gene TRBV3-1; a weak D match, TRBD2 (6 bases). The length of the CDR3 is 18 residues. Germline V lookup: CDR1 LGHDT, CDR2 YNNKEL (reference sequence). V lost 3 bases to trimming and J lost 2 bases, with 21 bases between them.

This clonotype showed up many times. This chain joins TRBV12-3 or TRBV12-4 and TRBJ1-4; D may be TRBD1 (6 bases). Trimming shortened V by 5 bases and J by 8 bases, and 18 bases separated the two germline ends. This CDR3 is built from 15 residues. DNA for the CDR3: TGTGCCAGCAGTCCAGGACAGTCCAAGGGAGAAAAACTGTTTTTT. Residues: CASSPGQSKGEKLFF.

This clonotype appeared many times. The V call is TRBV6-1, the J call TRBJ2-7; the match to TRBD1 covers 7 bases. V was pared by 5 bases and J by 0 bases, with 10 bases of the junction left unmatched. This CDR3 has 16 residues. The germline CDR1 and CDR2 sequences are MNHNS and SASEGT. DNA for the CDR3: TGTGCCAGCAGTAGGGACAGCATTTTGAGCTCCTACGAGCAGTACTTC. It translates to CASSRDSILSSYEQYF.

The J gene is TRBJ2-6, the V gene TRBV2, with D possibly being TRBD1 (5 bases). Per germline, CDR1 SNHLY and CDR2 FYNNEI. The CDR3 has 17 amino acids. The V and J ends lost 3 bases and 0 bases respectively, with 12 bases between them. DNA for the CDR3: TGTGCCAGCAGTGACGTGGGGCATCTCTCTGGGGCCAACGTCCTGACTTTC. Translation: CASSDVGHLSGANVLTF.

The chain recombines TRBV10-3 with TRBJ2-5; 8 bases map to TRBD1. CDR3 size: 12 residues. CDR1 is ENHRY, CDR2 SYGVKD, per germline. V was clipped by 10 bases and J by 5 bases; unmatched bases: 6. The CDR3 nucleotides read TGTGCCACCCAACAGGGGGTTGAGACCCAGTACTTC. The encoded protein is CATQQGVETQYF.

The CDR3 DNA sequence: TGTGCCAGCAGCTACAGCACGGCCATTCAGAACACTGAAGCTTTCTTT. Translating it yields CASSYSTAIQNTEAFF. The chain links TRBV6-5 to TRBJ1-1; D not resolved. With 6 bases removed from V and 1 base from J, the gap between germline ends came to 18 bases. Germline lookup yields CDR1 MNHEY and CDR2 SVGAGI. The CDR3 has 16 amino acids.

This clonotype was detected many times. The V and J genes are TRBV29-1 and TRBJ2-2; D not resolved. The germline gives CDR1 SQVTM, CDR2 ANQGSEA. CDR3 length equals 14 residues. The V end lost 4 bases, the J end lost 1 base, and 10 bases lay between the germline ends. CDR3 sequence reads: CSVGRQVNTGELFF. For the CDR3, the DNA is TGCAGCGTTGGAAGGCAGGTGAACACCGGGGAGCTGTTTTTT.

This clonotype showed up just a few times. The V and J genes are TRBV11-2 and TRBJ2-6; D is possibly TRBD1 (6 bases). The CDR3 is made up of 16 amino acids. The V end lost 1 base, the J end lost 8 bases, and 15 bases lay between the germline ends. Germline V CDR1 and CDR2: SGHAT, FQNNGV. CDR3 sequence (DNA): TGTGCCAGCAGCTTAGGACAGGTAGTCTTGTCCAACGTCCTGACTTTC. Its translation is CASSLGQVVLSNVLTF.

The table lists this clonotype with a few counts. V gene TRBV5-1 combines with J gene TRBJ1-1; TRBD1 agrees at 10 bases. The CDR3 contains 15 residues. V shed 4 bases, J shed 10 bases, and the junction held 13 bases outside the gene matches. CDR1 and CDR2 from the germline V gene are SGHRS and YFSETQ. CDR3 loop: CASSPTLTGGFGAFF. The CDR3 bases are TGCGCCAGCAGCCCTACCCTGACAGGGGGCTTTGGAGCTTTCTTT.

This rearrangement joins TRBV7-2 to TRBJ2-3; 8 bases map to TRBD2. Trimming cost V 6 bases and J 4 bases; bases outside gene matches: 9. The V gene's germline CDR1 is SGHTA and CDR2 FQGNSA. There are 15 residues in the CDR3. CDR3 sequence (DNA): TGTGCCAGCAGATTGACTAGCGTCCGTGCAGATACGCAGTATTTT. Its translation: CASRLTSVRADTQYF.

This clonotype came up many times. V is TRBV12-3 or TRBV12-4 and J is TRBJ1-2; D unclear. V dropped 2 bases and J dropped 7 bases, with 14 bases sitting between them. This CDR3 region has 14 residues. Here the CDR3 reads CASSLNYGRSGYTF. The CDR3 DNA reads as TGTGCCAGCAGTTTAAACTACGGCCGGAGTGGCTACACCTTC.

The chain has TRBV7-2 and TRBJ2-3; TRBD2 agrees at 9 bases. V was pared by 3 bases and J by 0 bases, with 4 bases of the junction left unmatched. The CDR3 is 16 amino acids. CDR1 is SGHTA and CDR2 is FQGNSA in the germline V gene. This chain's CDR3 is CASSLGLAPSTDTQYF. The CDR3 DNA follows: TGTGCCAGCAGCTTGGGACTAGCACCTAGCACAGATACGCAGTATTTT.

The sample holds a few counts of this clonotype. The chain links TRBV4-3 to TRBJ2-5; TRBD1 might be the D (5 bases). The CDR3 runs to 19 residues. V shed 0 bases and J shed 0 bases, with 20 bases lying between them. Germline loops: CDR1 LGHNA, CDR2 YSLEER. CDR3 nucleotides: TGCGCCAGCAGCCAAGATTCGTTGTATGGCAGGGCCCACCAAGAGACCCAGTACTTC. This codes for CASSQDSLYGRAHQETQYF.

This rearrangement joins TRBV5-1 to TRBJ2-3; 7 nucleotides agree with TRBD2. The CDR3 is 16 amino acids. The germline V gene encodes CDR1 SGHRS and CDR2 YFSETQ. The trim removed 4 bases at V and 1 base at J, leaving 9 bases unmatched. The CDR3 DNA follows: TGCGCCAGCAGCGTCGAGGGGCTAGCGGGCACAGATACGCAGTATTTT. The encoded protein is CASSVEGLAGTDTQYF. The full variable domain, rest sourced from reference TRBV5-1 and TRBJ2-3, is KAGVTQTPRYLIKTRGQQVTLSCSPISGHRSVSWYQQTPGQGLQFLFEYFSETQRNKGNFPGRFSGRQFSNSRSEMNVSTLELGDSALYLCASSVEGLAGTDTQYFGPGTRLTVL.

Only a few counts were recorded for this clonotype. This chain connects TRBV6-1 to TRBJ1-2, with no clear D. CDR1 and CDR2 from the germline V gene are MNHNS and SASEGT. The length of the CDR3 is 13 residues. Deletions cut 10 bases from V and 2 bases from J, with 14 bases between. In nucleotides, the CDR3 is TGTGCCACAACTCCTCAGGAGAACTATGGCTACACCTTC. It specifies CATTPQENYGYTF.